This record concerns one T cell receptor beta chain sequence. Sequencing used immunoSEQ multiplex PCR; TCRdb keeps in-frame clones, though not all of them. The repertoire holds roughly 250,000 clones, under 95% seen once, with under 2.5% in the top ten. Trimming removed 9 bases from V and 8 bases from J, with 20 bases in between. From germline, CDR1 is MGHDK and CDR2 SYGVNS. The CDR3 has 14 residues. Two negative PCRs, clearance, or symptom resolution characterized the recovered Cohort 3 donors. This sample stems from a study of blood T cell repertoires in COVID-19. On the study more broadly: COVID-19 samples from acute and convalescent phases originated in the United States, Italy and Spain.

The specimen was PBMCs or T cells enriched from blood (not recorded which). This clonotype was sampled from a woman between 18 and 29 years old who had recovered from COVID-19. The chain couples TRBV25-1 to TRBJ1-3; weak D call: TRBD1 (6 bases). The CDR3 sequence: CASRRQGLMDTIYF. As DNA, the CDR3 is TGTGCCAGTAGACGGCAGGGGTTGATGGACACCATATATTTT.